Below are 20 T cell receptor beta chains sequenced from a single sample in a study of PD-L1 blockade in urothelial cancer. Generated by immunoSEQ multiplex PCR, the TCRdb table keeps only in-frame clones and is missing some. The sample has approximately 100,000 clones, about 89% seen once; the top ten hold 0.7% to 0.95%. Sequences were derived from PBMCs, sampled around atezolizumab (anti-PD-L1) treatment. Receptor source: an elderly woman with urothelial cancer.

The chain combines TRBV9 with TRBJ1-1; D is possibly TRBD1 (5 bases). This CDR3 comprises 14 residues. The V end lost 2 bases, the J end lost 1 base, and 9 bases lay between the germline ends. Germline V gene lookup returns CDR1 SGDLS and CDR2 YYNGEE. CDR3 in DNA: TGTGCCAGCAGCGTGTTGGACAAGAACACTGAAGCTTTCTTT. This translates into CASSVLDKNTEAFF.

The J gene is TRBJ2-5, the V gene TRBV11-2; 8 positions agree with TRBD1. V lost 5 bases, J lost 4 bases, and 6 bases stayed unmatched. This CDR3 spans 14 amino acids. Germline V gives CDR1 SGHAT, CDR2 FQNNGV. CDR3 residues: CASSPTGVGETQYF. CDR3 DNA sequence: TGTGCCAGCAGCCCGACAGGGGTGGGAGAGACCCAGTACTTC.

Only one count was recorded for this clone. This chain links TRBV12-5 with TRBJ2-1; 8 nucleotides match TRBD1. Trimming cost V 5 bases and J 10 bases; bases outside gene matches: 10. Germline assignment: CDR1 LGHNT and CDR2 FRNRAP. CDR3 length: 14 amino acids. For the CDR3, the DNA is TGTGCTAGTGGTCCCTCGGACAGGGTGGGCGAGCAGTTCTTC. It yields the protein CASGPSDRVGEQFF.

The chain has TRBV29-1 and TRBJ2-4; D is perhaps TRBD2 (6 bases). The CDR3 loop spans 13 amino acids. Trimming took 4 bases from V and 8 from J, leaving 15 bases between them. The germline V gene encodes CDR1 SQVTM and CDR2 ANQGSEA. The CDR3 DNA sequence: TGCAGCGTTGCAACGGGAGCAAACCACATTCAGTACTTC. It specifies CSVATGANHIQYF.

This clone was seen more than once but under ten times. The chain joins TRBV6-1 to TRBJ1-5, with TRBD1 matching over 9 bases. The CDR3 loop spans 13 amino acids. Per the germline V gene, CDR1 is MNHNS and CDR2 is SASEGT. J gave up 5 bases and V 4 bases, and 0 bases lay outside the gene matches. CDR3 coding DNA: TGTGCCAGCAGTGGACAGGGGGATCAGCCCCAGCATTTT. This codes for CASSGQGDQPQHF.

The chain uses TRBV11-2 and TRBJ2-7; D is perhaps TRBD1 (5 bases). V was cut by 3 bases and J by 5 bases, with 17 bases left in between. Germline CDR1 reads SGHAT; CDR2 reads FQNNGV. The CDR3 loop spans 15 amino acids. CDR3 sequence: CASSLRSRDRDEQYF. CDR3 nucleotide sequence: TGTGCCAGCAGCTTGAGGAGCAGGGATCGCGACGAGCAGTACTTC.

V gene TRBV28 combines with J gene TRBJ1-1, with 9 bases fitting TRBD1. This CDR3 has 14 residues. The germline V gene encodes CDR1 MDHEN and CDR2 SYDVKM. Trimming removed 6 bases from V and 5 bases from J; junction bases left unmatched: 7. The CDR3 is CASRMGQGWTEAFF. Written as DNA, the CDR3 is TGTGCCAGCAGAATGGGACAGGGCTGGACTGAAGCTTTCTTT.

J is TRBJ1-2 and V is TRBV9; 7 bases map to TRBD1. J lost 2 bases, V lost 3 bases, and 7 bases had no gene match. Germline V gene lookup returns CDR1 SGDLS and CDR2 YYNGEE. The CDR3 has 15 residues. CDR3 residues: CASSGAGTENYGYTF. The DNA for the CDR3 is TGTGCCAGCAGCGGCGCCGGGACAGAAAACTATGGCTACACCTTC.

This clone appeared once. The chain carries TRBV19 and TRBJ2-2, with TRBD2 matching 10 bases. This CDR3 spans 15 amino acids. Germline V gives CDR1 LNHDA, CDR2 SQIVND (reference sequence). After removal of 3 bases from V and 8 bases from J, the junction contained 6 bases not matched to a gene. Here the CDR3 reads CASSIGTSGKGELFF. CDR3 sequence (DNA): TGTGCCAGTAGTATCGGCACTAGCGGGAAGGGGGAGCTGTTTTTT.

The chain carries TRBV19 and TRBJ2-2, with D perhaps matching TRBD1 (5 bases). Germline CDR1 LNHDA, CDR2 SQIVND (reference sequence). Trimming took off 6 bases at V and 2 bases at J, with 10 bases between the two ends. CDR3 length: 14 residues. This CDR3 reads CASRNQGNTGELFF. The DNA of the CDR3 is TGTGCCAGTAGGAATCAGGGTAACACCGGGGAGCTGTTTTTT.

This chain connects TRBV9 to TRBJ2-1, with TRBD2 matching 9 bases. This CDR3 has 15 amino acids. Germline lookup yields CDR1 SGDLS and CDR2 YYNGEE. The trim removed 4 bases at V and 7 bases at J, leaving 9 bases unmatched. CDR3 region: CASSPSGRSRNEQFF. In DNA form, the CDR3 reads TGTGCCAGCAGCCCGAGCGGGAGGTCGAGAAATGAGCAGTTCTTC.

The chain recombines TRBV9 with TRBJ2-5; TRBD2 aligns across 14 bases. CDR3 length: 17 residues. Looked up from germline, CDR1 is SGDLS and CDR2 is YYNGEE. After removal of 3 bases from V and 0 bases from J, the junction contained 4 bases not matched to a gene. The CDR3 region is CASSGGTSGGNQETQYF. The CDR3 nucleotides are TGTGCCAGCAGCGGGGGGACTAGCGGGGGAAACCAAGAGACCCAGTACTTC.

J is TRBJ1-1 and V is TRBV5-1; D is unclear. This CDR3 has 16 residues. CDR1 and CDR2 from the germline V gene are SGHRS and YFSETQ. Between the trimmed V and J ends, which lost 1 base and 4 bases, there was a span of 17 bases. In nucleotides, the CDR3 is TGCGCCAGCAGCTTGACCCGAGAGGGCTTGGGCACTGAAGCTTTCTTT. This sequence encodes CASSLTREGLGTEAFF.

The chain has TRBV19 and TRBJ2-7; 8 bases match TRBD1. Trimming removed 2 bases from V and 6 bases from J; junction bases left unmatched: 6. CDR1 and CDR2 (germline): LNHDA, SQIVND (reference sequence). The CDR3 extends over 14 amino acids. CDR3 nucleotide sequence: TGTGCCAGTAGTATAAACGCAGGGGGCGGCGAGCAGTACTTC. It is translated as CASSINAGGGEQYF.

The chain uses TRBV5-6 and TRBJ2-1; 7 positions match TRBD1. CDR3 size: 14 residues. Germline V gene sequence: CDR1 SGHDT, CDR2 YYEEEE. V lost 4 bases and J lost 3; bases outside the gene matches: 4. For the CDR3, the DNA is TGTGCCAGCAGCCGACAGGGCCTCTACAATGAGCAGTTCTTC. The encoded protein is CASSRQGLYNEQFF.

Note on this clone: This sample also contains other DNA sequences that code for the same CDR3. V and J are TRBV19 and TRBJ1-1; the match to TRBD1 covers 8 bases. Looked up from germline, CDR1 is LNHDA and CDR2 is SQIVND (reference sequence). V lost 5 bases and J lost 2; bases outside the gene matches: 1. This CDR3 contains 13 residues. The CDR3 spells CASSDRGNTEAFF. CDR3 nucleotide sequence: TGTGCCAGTAGTGACAGGGGAAACACTGAAGCTTTCTTT.

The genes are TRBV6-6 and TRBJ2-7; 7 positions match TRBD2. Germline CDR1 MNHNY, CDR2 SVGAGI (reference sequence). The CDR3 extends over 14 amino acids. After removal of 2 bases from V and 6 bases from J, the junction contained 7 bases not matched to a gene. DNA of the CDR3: TGTGCCAGCAGTTACCTCGGGACTAAGGGCGAGCAGTACTTC. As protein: CASSYLGTKGEQYF.

The CDR3 nucleotides read TGCGCCAGCAGCTGGGGGACTAGCGGGACCACAGATACGCAGTATTTT. Amino acids: CASSWGTSGTTDTQYF. The chain uses TRBV5-1 and TRBJ2-3; TRBD2 aligns across 13 bases. V lost 3 bases, J lost 2 bases, and 3 bases stayed unmatched. The CDR3 contains 16 residues. Germline values: CDR1 SGHRS, CDR2 YFSETQ.

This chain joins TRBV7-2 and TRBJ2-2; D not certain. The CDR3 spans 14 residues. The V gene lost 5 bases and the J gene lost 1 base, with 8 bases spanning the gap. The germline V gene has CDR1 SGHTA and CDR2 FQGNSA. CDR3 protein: CASSLLRNTGELFF. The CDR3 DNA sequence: TGTGCCAGCAGCCTCCTACGGAACACCGGGGAGCTGTTTTTT.

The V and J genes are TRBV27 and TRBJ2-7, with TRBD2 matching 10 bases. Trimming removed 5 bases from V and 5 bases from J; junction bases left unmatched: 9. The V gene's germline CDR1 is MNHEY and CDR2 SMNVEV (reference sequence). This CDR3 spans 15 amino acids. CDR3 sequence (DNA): TGTGCCAGCAGTCCGAGCGGGAGGGCCGATGACGAGCAGTACTTC. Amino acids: CASSPSGRADDEQYF.